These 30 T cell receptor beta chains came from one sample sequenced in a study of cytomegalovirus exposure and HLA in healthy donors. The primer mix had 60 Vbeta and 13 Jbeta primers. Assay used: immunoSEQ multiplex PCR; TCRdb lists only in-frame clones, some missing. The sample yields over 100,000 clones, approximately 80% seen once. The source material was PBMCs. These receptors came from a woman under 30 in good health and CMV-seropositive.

The CDR3 DNA sequence: TGTGCCAGTAGTATTGGGCAGAGCCAGGGACTGGCTTACAATGAGCAGTTCTTC. This codes for CASSIGQSQGLAYNEQFF. The chain has TRBV19 and TRBJ2-1; D is possibly TRBD2 (6 bases). Germline V CDR1 and CDR2: LNHDA, SQIVND (reference sequence). V lost 3 bases and J lost 4, with 22 bases in between. This CDR3 is 18 amino acids long.

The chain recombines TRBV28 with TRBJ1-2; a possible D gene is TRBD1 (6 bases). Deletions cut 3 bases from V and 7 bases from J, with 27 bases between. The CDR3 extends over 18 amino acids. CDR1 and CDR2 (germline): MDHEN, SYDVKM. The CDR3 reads CASSFHGATGIGGGGYTF. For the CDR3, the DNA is TGTGCCAGCAGTTTTCACGGGGCAACAGGGATAGGTGGTGGTGGCTACACCTTC.

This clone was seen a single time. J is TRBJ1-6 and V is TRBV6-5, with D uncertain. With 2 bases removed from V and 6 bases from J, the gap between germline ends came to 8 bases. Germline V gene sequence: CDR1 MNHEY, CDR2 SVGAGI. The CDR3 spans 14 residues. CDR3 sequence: CASSYNPSNSPLHF. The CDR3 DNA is TGTGCCAGCAGTTACAACCCCAGTAATTCACCCCTCCACTTT.

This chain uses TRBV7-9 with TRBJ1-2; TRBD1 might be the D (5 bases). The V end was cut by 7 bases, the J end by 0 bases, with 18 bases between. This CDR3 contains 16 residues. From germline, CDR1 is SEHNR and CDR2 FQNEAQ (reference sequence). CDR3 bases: TGTGCCAGCATCGTTTTAGTGGGGGGTTCTAACTATGGCTACACCTTC. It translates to CASIVLVGGSNYGYTF.

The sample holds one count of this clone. In DNA, the CDR3 is TGTGCCAGCAGCTCCGAAACTTGGTGGGCGGGCGGAGAGACCCAGTACTTC. Protein sequence: CASSSETWWAGGETQYF. The chain carries TRBV7-9 and TRBJ2-5, with a possible D match to TRBD2 (5 bases). Germline V gives CDR1 SEHNR, CDR2 FQNEAQ (reference sequence). V lost 4 bases and J lost 4, with 22 bases in between. The CDR3 is 17 amino acids.

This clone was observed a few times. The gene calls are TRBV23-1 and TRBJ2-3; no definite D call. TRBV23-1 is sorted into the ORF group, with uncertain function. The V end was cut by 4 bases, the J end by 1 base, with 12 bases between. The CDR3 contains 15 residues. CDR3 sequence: CASSPTPRCTDTQYF. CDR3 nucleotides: TGCGCCAGCAGTCCCACTCCTAGATGCACAGATACGCAGTATTTT.

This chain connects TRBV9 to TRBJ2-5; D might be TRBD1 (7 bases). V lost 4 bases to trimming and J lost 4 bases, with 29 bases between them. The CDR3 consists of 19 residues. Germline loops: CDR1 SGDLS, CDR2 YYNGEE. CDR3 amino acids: CASSPPARDSTGVGETQYF. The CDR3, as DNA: TGTGCCAGCAGCCCCCCGGCCCGGGACTCAACAGGGGTTGGAGAGACCCAGTACTTC.

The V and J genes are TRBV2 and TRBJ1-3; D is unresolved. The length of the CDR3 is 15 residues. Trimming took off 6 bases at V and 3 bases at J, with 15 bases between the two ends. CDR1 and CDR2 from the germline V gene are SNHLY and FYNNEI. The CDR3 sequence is CASRKEGFFGNTIYF. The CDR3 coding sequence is TGTGCCAGCAGGAAGGAGGGATTTTTTGGAAACACCATATATTTT.

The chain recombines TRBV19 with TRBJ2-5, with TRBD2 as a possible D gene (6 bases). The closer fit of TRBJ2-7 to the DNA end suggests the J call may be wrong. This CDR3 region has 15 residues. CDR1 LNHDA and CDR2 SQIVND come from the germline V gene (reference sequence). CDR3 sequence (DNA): TGTGCCAGTAGTATAGTGCGGGACTCGACCTACGAGCAGTACTTC. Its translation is CASSIVRDSTYEQYF.

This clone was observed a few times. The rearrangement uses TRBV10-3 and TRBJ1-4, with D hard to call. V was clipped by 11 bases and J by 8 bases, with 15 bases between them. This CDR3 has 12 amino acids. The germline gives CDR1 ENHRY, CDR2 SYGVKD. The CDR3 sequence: CASHGPQEKLFF. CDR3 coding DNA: TGTGCCTCTCATGGCCCGCAGGAAAAACTGTTTTTT.

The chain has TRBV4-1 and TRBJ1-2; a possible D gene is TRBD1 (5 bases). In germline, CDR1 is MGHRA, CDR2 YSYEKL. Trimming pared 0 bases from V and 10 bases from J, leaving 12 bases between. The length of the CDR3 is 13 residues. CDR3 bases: TGCGCCAGCAGCCAAGATAACGGACACCACTACACCTTC. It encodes CASSQDNGHHYTF.

The DNA for the CDR3 is TGTGCCAGCAGTGAAAGGTTTGGGACAGGGTCCCCCGAGCAGTACTTC. Residues: CASSERFGTGSPEQYF. V and J are TRBV2 and TRBJ2-7, with TRBD1 identical over 9 bases. Per germline, CDR1 SNHLY and CDR2 FYNNEI. Trimming took 2 bases from V and 6 from J; bases not matched to a gene: 11. The CDR3 length is 16 residues.

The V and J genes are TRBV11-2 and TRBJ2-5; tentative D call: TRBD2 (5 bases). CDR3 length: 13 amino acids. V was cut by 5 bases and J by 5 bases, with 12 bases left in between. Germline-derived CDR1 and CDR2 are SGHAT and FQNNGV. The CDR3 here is CASSSHRGETQYF. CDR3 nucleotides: TGTGCCAGCAGCAGCCACAGAGGGGAGACCCAGTACTTC.

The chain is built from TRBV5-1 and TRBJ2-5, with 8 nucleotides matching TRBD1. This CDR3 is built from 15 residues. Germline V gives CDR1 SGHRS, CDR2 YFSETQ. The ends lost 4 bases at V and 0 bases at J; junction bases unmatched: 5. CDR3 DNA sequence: TGCGCCAGCAGCGCACGACAGGGGTACCAAGAGACCCAGTACTTC. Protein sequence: CASSARQGYQETQYF.

The CDR3 here is CASSLVASGGATDTQYF. CDR3 coding DNA: TGTGCCAGCAGCTTAGTGGCGAGCGGGGGGGCCACCGATACGCAGTATTTT. The chain recombines TRBV7-6 with TRBJ2-3; 10 bases are a match to TRBD2. This CDR3 region has 17 residues. The junction had 10 bases not matched to a gene; V was cut back by 1 base and J by 6 bases. Germline lookup yields CDR1 SGHVS and CDR2 FNYEAQ.

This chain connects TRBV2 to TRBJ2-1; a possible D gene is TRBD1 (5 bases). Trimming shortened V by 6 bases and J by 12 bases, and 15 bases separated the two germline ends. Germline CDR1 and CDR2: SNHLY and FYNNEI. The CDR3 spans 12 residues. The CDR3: CASSAAGFGQFF. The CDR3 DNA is TGTGCCAGCAGCGCCGCAGGGTTTGGGCAGTTCTTC.

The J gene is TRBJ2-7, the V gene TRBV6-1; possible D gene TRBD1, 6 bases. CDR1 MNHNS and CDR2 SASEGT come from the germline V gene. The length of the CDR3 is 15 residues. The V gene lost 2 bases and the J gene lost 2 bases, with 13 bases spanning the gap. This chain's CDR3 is CASSELGAGPYEQYF. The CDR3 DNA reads TGTGCCAGCAGTGAATTGGGGGCCGGGCCCTACGAGCAGTACTTC.

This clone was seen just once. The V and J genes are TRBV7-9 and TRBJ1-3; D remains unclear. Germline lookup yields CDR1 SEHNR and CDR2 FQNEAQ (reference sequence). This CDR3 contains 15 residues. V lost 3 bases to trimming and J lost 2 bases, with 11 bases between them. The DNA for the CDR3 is TGTGCCAGCAGCTTCCTTCAGGTTGCTGGAAACACCATATATTTT. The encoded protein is CASSFLQVAGNTIYF.

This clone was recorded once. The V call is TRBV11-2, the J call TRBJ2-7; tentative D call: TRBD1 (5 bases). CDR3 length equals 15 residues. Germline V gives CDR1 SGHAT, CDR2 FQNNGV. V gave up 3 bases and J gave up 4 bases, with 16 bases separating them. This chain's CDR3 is CASSLDQGGPYEQYF. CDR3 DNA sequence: TGTGCCAGCAGCTTGGATCAGGGTGGGCCTTACGAGCAGTACTTC.

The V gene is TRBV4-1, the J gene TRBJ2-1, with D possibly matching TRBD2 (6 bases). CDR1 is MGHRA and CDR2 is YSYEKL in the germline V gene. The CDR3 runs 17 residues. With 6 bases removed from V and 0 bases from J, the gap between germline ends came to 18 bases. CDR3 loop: CASSRTGDLSSYNEQFF. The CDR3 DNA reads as TGCGCCAGCAGTCGGACTGGGGACTTAAGCTCCTACAATGAGCAGTTCTTC.

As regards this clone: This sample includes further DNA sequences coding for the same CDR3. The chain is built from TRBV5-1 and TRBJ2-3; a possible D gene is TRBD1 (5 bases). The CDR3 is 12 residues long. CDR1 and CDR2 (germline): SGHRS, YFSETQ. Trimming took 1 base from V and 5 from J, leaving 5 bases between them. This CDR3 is CASSLRGDTQYF. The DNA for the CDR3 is TGCGCCAGCAGCTTGAGGGGAGATACGCAGTATTTT.

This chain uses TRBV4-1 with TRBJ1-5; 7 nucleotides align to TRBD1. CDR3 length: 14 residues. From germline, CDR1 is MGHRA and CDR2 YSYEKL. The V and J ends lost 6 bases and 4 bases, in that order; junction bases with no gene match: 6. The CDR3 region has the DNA TGCGCCAGCAGGGAGACAGGGTTTAATCAGCCCCAGCATTTT. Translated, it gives CASRETGFNQPQHF.

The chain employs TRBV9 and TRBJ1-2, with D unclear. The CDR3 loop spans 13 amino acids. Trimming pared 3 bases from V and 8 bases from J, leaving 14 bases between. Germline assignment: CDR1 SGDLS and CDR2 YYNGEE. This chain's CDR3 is CASSAPGGRGYTF. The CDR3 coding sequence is TGTGCCAGCAGCGCCCCAGGAGGTCGCGGCTACACCTTC.

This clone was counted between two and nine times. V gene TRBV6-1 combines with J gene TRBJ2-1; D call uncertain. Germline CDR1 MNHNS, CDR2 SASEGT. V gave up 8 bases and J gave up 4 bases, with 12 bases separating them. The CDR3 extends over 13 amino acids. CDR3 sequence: CASQVLAYNEQFF. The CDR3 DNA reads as TGTGCCAGCCAGGTCCTGGCATACAATGAGCAGTTCTTC.

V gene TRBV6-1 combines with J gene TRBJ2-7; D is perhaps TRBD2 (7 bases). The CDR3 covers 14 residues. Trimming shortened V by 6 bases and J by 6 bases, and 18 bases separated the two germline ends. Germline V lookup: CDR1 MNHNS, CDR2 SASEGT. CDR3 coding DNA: TGTGCCAGCAGAAAGAGGGGGGGGAAGCTCGAGCAGTACTTC. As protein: CASRKRGGKLEQYF.

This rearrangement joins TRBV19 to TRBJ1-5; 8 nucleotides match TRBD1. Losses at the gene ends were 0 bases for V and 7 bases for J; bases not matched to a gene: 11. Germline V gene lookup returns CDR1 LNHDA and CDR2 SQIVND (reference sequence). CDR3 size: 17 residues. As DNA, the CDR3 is TGTGCCAGTAGTATAGATCCCCCAGGGGGCGCATGGCAGCCCCAGCATTTT. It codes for CASSIDPPGGAWQPQHF.

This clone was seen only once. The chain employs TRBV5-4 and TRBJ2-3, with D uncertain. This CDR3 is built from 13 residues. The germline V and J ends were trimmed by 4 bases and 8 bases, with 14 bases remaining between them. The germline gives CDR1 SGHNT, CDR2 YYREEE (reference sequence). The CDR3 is CASSPRSAPTQYF. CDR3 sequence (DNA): TGTGCCAGCAGCCCCCGGAGTGCCCCTACGCAGTATTTT.

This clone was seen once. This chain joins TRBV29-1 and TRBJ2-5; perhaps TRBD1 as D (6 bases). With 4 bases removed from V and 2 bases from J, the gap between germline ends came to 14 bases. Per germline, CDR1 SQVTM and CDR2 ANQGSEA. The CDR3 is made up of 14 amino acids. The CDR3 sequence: CSVAQGRGQETQYF. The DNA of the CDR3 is TGCAGCGTTGCGCAGGGGCGAGGACAAGAGACCCAGTACTTC. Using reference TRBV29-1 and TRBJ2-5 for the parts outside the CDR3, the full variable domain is SAVISQKPSRDICQRGTSLTIQCQVDSQVTMMFWYRQQPGQSLTLIATANQGSEATYESGFVIDKFPISRPNLTFSTLTVSNMSPEDSSIYLCSVAQGRGQETQYFGPGTRLLVL.

The CDR3 reads CASGEGTLGYTF. Here the CDR3 DNA reads TGTGCCAGTGGGGAAGGGACACTTGGCTACACCTTC. The chain uses TRBV2 and TRBJ1-2, with TRBD1 as a possible D gene (6 bases). Germline V gene data show CDR1 as SNHLY and CDR2 as FYNNEI. The CDR3 totals 12 residues. The V end lost 9 bases, the J end lost 7 bases, and 15 bases lay between the germline ends.

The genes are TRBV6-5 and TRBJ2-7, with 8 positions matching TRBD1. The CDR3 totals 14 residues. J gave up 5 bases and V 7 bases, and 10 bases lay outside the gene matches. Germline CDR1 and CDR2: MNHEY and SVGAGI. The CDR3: CASTSLTGENEQYF. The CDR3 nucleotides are TGTGCCAGCACATCTCTGACAGGGGAAAACGAGCAGTACTTC.